A selection of T cell receptor beta chains follows, all from one sample in a study of blood T cell repertoires in COVID-19. Sequenced by immunoSEQ multiplex PCR; TCRdb stores in-frame clones only, minus some. This sample has 250,000 or so clones, with 85% to 90% found just once. Material: peripheral blood. These receptors were taken from a woman aged 55-75 years with COVID-19, enrolled during active disease. The CDR3 runs from the conserved cysteine through the conserved F or W. D genes are given only for firm matches. Clone size is stated in some rows and not others, as once, few, many or a class when expanded.

d_call | j_call | clone_size | v_call | cdr3_nt | cdr3_aa
- | TRBJ1-4 | - | TRBV20-1 | TGCAGTGCTAGTGATAAACGGACAGCGCTCGCAGAACTGTTTTTT | CSASDKRTALAELFF
- | TRBJ1-5 | few | TRBV6-5 | TGTGCCAGCATCCCACAGCTTTCGAATCAGCCCCAGCATTTT | CASIPQLSNQPQHF
- | TRBJ1-1 | - | TRBV19 | TGTGCCAGTAGTTGGGGCCAGGGGAACACTGAAGCTTTCTTT | CASSWGQGNTEAFF
- | TRBJ2-1 | - | TRBV19 | TGTGCCAGTAGTACGCGGGGACGAGGTTACAATGAGCAGTTCTTC | CASSTRGRGYNEQFF
TRBD1 | TRBJ1-1 | - | TRBV4-2 | TGTGCCAGCAGCCAAGCCCGGACAGGGGGGACTGAAGCTTTCTTT | CASSQARTGGTEAFF
- | TRBJ2-5 | - | TRBV5-1 | TGCGCCAGCAGACCAGTCACAGGGACGGAGACCCAGTACTTC | CASRPVTGTETQYF
- | TRBJ1-1 | - | TRBV7-2 | TGTGCCAGCAAACAGGCGGATAGGACTGAAGCTTTCTTT | CASKQADRTEAFF
- | TRBJ2-2 | - | TRBV11-3 | TGTGCCAGCAGCACCCGACAGGCCGCGAACACCGGGGAGCTGTTTTTT | CASSTRQAANTGELFF
TRBD1 | TRBJ2-2 | - | TRBV7-9 | TGTGCCAGCAGCCGAACTCTGGACAGGGGGAACGCCGGGGAGCTGTTTTTT | CASSRTLDRGNAGELFF
- | TRBJ2-3 | - | TRBV5-1 | TGCGCCAGCAGCCCGAGAGAGGATACGCAGTATTTT | CASSPREDTQYF
TRBD1 | TRBJ1-5 | - | TRBV6-2/TRBV6-3 | TGTGCCAGCAGTTACCCAACTGGACAGGGAGGCGACAATCAGCCCCAGCATTTT | CASSYPTGQGGDNQPQHF
- | TRBJ2-5 | - | TRBV3-1/TRBV3-2 | TGTGCCAGCAGCCCGATCCCGGGGGTGGATGAGACCCAGTACTTC | CASSPIPGVDETQYF
- | TRBJ2-7 | once | TRBV19 | TGTGCCAGTAGCCACCCTCCGGGGGGCAACGAGCAGTACTTC | CASSHPPGGNEQYF
- | TRBJ2-2 | once | TRBV24-1 | TGTGCCACCAGTGAGCCCAGGGGAAAGGGAAACACCGGGGAGCTGTTTTTT | CATSEPRGKGNTGELFF
TRBD1 | TRBJ2-3 | - | TRBV5-8 | TGTGCCAGCAAGGGACAGGTCCTAACAGATACGCAGTATTTT | CASKGQVLTDTQYF
- | TRBJ2-7 | many | TRBV6-5 | TGTGCCAGCAGTTACGGTGACAGGTTCTCCTACGAGCAGTACTTC | CASSYGDRFSYEQYF
TRBD2 | TRBJ2-5 | - | TRBV5-1 | TGCGCCAGCAGCTTGGGGCCGGGGGGCCAAGAGACCCAGTACTTC | CASSLGPGGQETQYF
- | TRBJ1-5 | - | TRBV19 | TGTGCCAGCCGGCTGGGGCAGCTCAATCAGCCCCAGCATTTT | CASRLGQLNQPQHF
TRBD1 | TRBJ2-7 | once | TRBV2 | TGTGCCAGCAACTTATACAAAAGGACAGGGGACTACGAGCAGTACTTC | CASNLYKRTGDYEQYF
- | TRBJ1-6 | - | TRBV6-1 | TGTGCCAGCAGTGATCTTGGCCAAACACCCCTCCACTTT | CASSDLGQTPLHF
- | TRBJ1-1 | - | TRBV18 | TGTGCCAGCTCACCCCAGGGGTATACTGAAGCTTTCTTT | CASSPQGYTEAFF
- | TRBJ2-1 | - | TRBV2 | TGTGCCAGCTTAAAGGTTTCTCCGGGTAGTGAGCAGTTCTTC | CASLKVSPGSEQFF
TRBD2 | TRBJ2-1 | - | TRBV6-6 | TGTGCCAGCAGGACGACTAGCGGGTCTAATGAGCAGTTCTTC | CASRTTSGSNEQFF
- | TRBJ1-2 | - | TRBV10-3 | TGTGCCATCAGGGTTGCGGGCGGGCGCTATGGCTACACCTTC | CAIRVAGGRYGYTF
- | TRBJ1-2 | - | TRBV5-5 | TGTGCCAGCAGCTTAGGGCTAGCGGACTATGGCTACACCTTC | CASSLGLADYGYTF
- | TRBJ1-2 | - | TRBV2 | TGTGCCAGCACCGAAACCCGGACAGCGGTGGAGGGCTACACCTTC | CASTETRTAVEGYTF
TRBD2 | TRBJ2-7 | - | TRBV19 | TGTGCCAGTAGTATGTCTAGCGGGGGTTACGAGCAGTACTTC | CASSMSSGGYEQYF
- | TRBJ1-2 | - | TRBV6-5 | TGTGCCAGCAGCACCGGGACAACTGCCACGGGTGGCTACACCTTC | CASSTGTTATGGYTF
- | TRBJ2-6 | - | TRBV3-1/TRBV3-2 | TGTGCGAACGCTTGGGCAGGGGCCAACGTCCTGACTTTC | CANAWAGANVLTF
- | TRBJ1-1 | - | TRBV18 | TGTGCCAGCTCATCCTCCAGGGTGAACACTGAAGCTTTCTTT | CASSSSRVNTEAFF
TRBD2 | TRBJ2-7 | - | TRBV4-3 | TGCGCCAGCAGCCAAGATTGGCTAGCGGGGTACGAGCAGTACTTC | CASSQDWLAGYEQYF
TRBD1 | TRBJ1-1 | - | TRBV5-1 | TGCGCCAGCAGCCCCAAGACAGGGGTTGAGGCTGAAGCTTTCTTT | CASSPKTGVEAEAFF
- | TRBJ1-4 | - | TRBV11-2 | TGTGCCAGCAGCTTGATGGATCGGGATGAAAAACTGTTTTTT | CASSLMDRDEKLFF
- | TRBJ2-7 | - | TRBV28 | TGTGCCAGCAGTTCTTACAGCCTGGTCCCCTACGAGCAGTACTTC | CASSSYSLVPYEQYF
- | TRBJ2-1 | - | TRBV7-2 | TGTGCCAGCAGCTCGGGCGGGGCCTTCTACAATGAGCAGTTCTTC | CASSSGGAFYNEQFF
TRBD1 | TRBJ1-2 | once | TRBV4-2 | TGTGCCAGCAGCCGACAGGGGGTTTCGGGCTACACCTTC | CASSRQGVSGYTF
TRBD2 | TRBJ2-2 | few | TRBV11-3 | TGTGCCAGCAGCAACCCCCGGGGGGGGCCCACCGGGGAGCTGTTTTTT | CASSNPRGGPTGELFF
- | TRBJ2-2 | - | TRBV7-6 | TGTGCCAGCAGCTTAAGCAGGGTTCAGGGCGGGGAGCTGTTTTTT | CASSLSRVQGGELFF
- | TRBJ2-3 | - | TRBV6-6 | TGTGCCAGCACCCTTACCCAAAAAAGCGCAGATACGCAGTATTTT | CASTLTQKSADTQYF
TRBD1 | TRBJ2-2 | - | TRBV7-7 | TGTGCTAGCAGCCCGGACAGGGTTAACGGGGAGCTGTTTTTT | CASSPDRVNGELFF
TRBD1 | TRBJ1-1 | - | TRBV6-5 | TGTGCCACCATCGGACAGGCGATCCCGGGGACTGAAGCTTTCTTT | CATIGQAIPGTEAFF
TRBD1 | TRBJ1-3 | - | TRBV19 | TGTGCCAGTACCACCCCTGGCAGGGGGAATGGAAACACCATATATTTT | CASTTPGRGNGNTIYF
- | TRBJ1-3 | - | TRBV19 | TGTGCCAGTAGTTTCCAGGCAGGAAACACCATATATTTT | CASSFQAGNTIYF
TRBD2 | TRBJ2-5 | - | TRBV6-2/TRBV6-3 | TGTGCCAGCAGTTACTCTGCGGGGGGGCCACGATACAAAGAGACCCAGTACTTC | CASSYSAGGPRYKETQYF
- | TRBJ1-1 | - | TRBV18 | TGTGCCAGCTCCCCACGATCCGGGGTAGGAACTGAAGCTTTCTTT | CASSPRSGVGTEAFF
- | TRBJ1-6 | - | TRBV10-3 | TGTGCCATCAGTGACGTCCAGGGTAACTCACCCCTCCACTTT | CAISDVQGNSPLHF
- | TRBJ2-2 | - | TRBV6-2/TRBV6-3 | TGTGCCAGCAGTACCGGGGTCGGGGAGCTGTTTTTT | CASSTGVGELFF
- | TRBJ2-7 | - | TRBV4-3 | TGCGCCAGCAGCCAAGGGAAGGGGGGGCACGAGCAGTACTTC | CASSQGKGGHEQYF
TRBD2 | TRBJ2-7 | - | TRBV19 | TGTGCCAGTAGTAATCTGGGGGGGTCCTACGAGCAGTACTTC | CASSNLGGSYEQYF
TRBD1 | TRBJ1-2 | - | TRBV7-2 | TGTGCCAGCAGCTCGCAGGACAGGGGGTTTGGCTACACCTTC | CASSSQDRGFGYTF
- | TRBJ1-5 | - | TRBV3-1/TRBV3-2 | TGTGCCAGCAGCCAAGATCTCTCCCAGCCCCAGCATTTT | CASSQDLSQPQHF
TRBD1 | TRBJ2-1 | - | TRBV19 | TGTGCCAGTAGTATGTGGACAGGCGATGAGCAGTTCTTC | CASSMWTGDEQFF
- | TRBJ2-2 | - | TRBV12-5 | TGTGCTAGTGCCCAGCTAGCCCCCGACACCGGGGAGCTGTTTTTT | CASAQLAPDTGELFF
- | TRBJ1-2 | - | TRBV25-1 | TGTGCCAGCAGTGTAGTAGATAGTAAGGGCTACACCTTC | CASSVVDSKGYTF
- | TRBJ1-5 | - | TRBV12-3/TRBV12-4 | TGTGCCAGCAGTTCCGGTAATCAGCCCCAGCATTTT | CASSSGNQPQHF
- | TRBJ1-5 | - | TRBV24-1 | TGTGCCACCAGTGGAGGAAGCAATCAGCCCCAGCATTTT | CATSGGSNQPQHF
- | TRBJ1-4 | - | TRBV29-1 | TGCAGCGTCTCCCTGGCGGGTGAAAAACTGTTTTTT | CSVSLAGEKLFF
TRBD1 | TRBJ1-5 | - | TRBV2 | TGTGCCAGCGGGGGACAGGGCTTTTATCAGCCCCAGCATTTT | CASGGQGFYQPQHF
- | TRBJ1-1 | - | TRBV7-9 | TGTGCCAGCAGCGTACAGGGAAGGAACACTGAAGCTTTCTTT | CASSVQGRNTEAFF
TRBD1 | TRBJ1-1 | - | TRBV27 | TGTGCCAGCAGGTCAACAGGGGGTGGTGAAGCTTTCTTT | CASRSTGGGEAFF